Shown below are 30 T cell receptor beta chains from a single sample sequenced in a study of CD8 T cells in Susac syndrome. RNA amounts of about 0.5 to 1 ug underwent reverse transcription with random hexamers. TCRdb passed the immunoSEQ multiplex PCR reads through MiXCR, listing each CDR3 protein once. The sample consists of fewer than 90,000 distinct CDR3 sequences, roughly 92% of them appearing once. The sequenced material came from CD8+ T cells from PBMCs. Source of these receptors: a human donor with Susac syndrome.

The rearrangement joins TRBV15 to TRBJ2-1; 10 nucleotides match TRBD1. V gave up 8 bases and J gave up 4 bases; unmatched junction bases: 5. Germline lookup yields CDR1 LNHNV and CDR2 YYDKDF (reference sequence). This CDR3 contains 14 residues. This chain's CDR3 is CATERDRGYNEQFF. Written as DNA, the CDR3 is TGTGCCACCGAACGGGACAGGGGTTACAATGAGCAGTTCTTC. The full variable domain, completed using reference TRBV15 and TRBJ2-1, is DAMVIQNPRYQVTQFGKPVTLSCSQTLNHNVMYWYQQKSSQAPKLLFHYYDKDFNNEADTPDNFQSRRPNTSFCFLDIRSPGLGDTAMYLCATERDRGYNEQFFGPGTRLTVL.

CDR3 region: CASSLSFMDEQFF. CDR3 nucleotide sequence: TGTGCCAGCAGCTTAAGTTTCATGGATGAGCAGTTCTTC. J is TRBJ2-1 and V is TRBV7-9; D ambiguous. Germline V lookup: CDR1 SEHNR, CDR2 FQNEAQ (reference sequence). The CDR3 length is 13 residues. Between the trimmed V and J ends, which lost 2 bases and 8 bases, there was a span of 10 bases.

As DNA, the CDR3 is TGTGCCAGCTCACCGTATGTAAACAATGAGCAGTTCTTC. As protein: CASSPYVNNEQFF. This chain joins TRBV18 and TRBJ2-1, with D uncertain. Germline V gives CDR1 KGHSH, CDR2 LQKENI. V was cut by 3 bases and J by 5 bases, with 8 bases left in between. The CDR3 is 13 amino acids. Variable domain in full (rest from reference TRBV18 and TRBJ2-1): NAGVMQNPRHLVRRRGQEARLRCSPMKGHSHVYWYRQLPEEGLKFMVYLQKENIIDESGMPKERFSAEFPKEGPSILRIQQVVRGDSAAYFCASSPYVNNEQFFGPGTRLTVL.

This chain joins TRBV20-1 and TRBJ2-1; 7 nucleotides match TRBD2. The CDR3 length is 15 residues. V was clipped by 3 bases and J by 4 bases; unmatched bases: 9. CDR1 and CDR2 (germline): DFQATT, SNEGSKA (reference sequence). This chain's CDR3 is CSASTRAGLYNEQFF. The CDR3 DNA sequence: TGCAGTGCTAGTACTAGAGCGGGGCTATACAATGAGCAGTTCTTC.

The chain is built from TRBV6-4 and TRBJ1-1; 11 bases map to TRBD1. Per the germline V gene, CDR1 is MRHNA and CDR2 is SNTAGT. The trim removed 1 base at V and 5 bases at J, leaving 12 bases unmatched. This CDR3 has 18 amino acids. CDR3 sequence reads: CASSDWTGGWKEGTEAFF. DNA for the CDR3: TGTGCCAGCAGTGACTGGACAGGGGGCTGGAAAGAGGGGACTGAAGCTTTCTTT.

The CDR3 nucleotides are TGTGCCAGCAGCCCGCCCGGGACAGGTTTGAACACTGAAGCTTTCTTT. Translated: CASSPPGTGLNTEAFF. The chain recombines TRBV5-4 with TRBJ1-1; TRBD1 aligns across 8 bases. The germline V gene encodes CDR1 SGHNT and CDR2 YYREEE (reference sequence). After removal of 4 bases from V and 0 bases from J, the junction contained 8 bases not matched to a gene. CDR3 length equals 16 residues.

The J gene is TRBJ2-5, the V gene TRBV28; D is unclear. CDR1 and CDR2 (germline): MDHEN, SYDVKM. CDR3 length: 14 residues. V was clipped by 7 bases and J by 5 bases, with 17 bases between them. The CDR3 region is CASTPRPDGETQYF. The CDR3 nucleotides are TGTGCCAGCACCCCGAGGCCCGATGGGGAGACCCAGTACTTC.

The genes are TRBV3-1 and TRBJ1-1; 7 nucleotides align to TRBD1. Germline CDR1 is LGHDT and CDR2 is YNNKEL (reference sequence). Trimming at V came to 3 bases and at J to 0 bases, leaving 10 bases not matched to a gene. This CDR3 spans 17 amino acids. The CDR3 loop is CASSQSPGQTMNTEAFF. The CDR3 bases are TGTGCCAGCAGCCAGTCCCCGGGACAGACTATGAACACTGAAGCTTTCTTT.

CDR3 protein: CASSYLPGGTQYF. DNA for the CDR3: TGTGCCAGCAGTTACCTCCCCGGGGGGACCCAGTACTTC. V usage is TRBV6-2 or TRBV6-3 and J usage is TRBJ2-5, with D tentatively TRBD2 (6 bases). The CDR3 covers 13 residues. V lost 2 bases and J 7 bases, leaving 11 bases between the germline ends. The germline V gene has CDR1 MNHEY and CDR2 SVGEGT.

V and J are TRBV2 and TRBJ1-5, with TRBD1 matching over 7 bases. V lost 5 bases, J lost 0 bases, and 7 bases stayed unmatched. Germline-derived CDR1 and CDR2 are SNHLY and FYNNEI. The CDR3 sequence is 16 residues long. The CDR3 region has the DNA TGTGCCAGCAGTCCCACGACAGGGAATAGCAATCAGCCCCAGCATTTT. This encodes CASSPTTGNSNQPQHF.

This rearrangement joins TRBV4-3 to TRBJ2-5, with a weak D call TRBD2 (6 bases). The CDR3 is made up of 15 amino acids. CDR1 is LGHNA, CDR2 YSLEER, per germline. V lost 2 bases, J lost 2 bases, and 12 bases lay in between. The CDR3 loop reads CASSQSSARQETQYF. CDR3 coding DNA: TGCGCCAGCAGCCAATCTAGCGCAAGACAAGAGACCCAGTACTTC.

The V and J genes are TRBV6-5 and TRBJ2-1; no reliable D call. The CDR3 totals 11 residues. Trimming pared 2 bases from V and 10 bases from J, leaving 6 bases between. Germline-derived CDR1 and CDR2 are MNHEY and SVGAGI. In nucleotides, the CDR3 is TGTGCCAGCAGTTACGATGAAGAGCAGTTCTTC. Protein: CASSYDEEQFF.

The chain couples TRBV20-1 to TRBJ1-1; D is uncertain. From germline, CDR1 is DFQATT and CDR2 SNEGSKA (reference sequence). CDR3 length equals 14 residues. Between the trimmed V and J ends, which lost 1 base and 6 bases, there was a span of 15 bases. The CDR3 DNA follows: TGCAGTGCTAGAGTGTCGGGGAGGGTCGCTGAAGCTTTCTTT. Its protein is CSARVSGRVAEAFF.

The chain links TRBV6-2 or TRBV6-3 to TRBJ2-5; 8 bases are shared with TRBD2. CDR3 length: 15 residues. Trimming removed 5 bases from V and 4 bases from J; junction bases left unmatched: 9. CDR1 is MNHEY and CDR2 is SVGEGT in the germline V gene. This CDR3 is CASSHRTSSGETQYF. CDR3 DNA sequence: TGTGCCAGCAGTCACCGGACTAGCTCGGGAGAGACCCAGTACTTC.

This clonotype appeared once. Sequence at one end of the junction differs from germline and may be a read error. The CDR3 loop reads CASSIPAGYTRELFF. CDR3 coding DNA: TGTGCCAGTAGTATACCTGCGGGGTACACCAGGGAGCTGTTTTTT. The genes are TRBV19 and TRBJ2-2, with a tentative D call TRBD2 (6 bases). Germline V CDR1 and CDR2: LNHDA, SQIVND (reference sequence). The length of the CDR3 is 15 residues.

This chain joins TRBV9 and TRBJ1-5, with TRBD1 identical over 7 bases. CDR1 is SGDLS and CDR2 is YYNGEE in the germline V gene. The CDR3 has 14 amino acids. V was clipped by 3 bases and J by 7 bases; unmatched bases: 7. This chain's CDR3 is CASSDDREGQPQHF. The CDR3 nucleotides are TGTGCCAGCAGCGACGACAGGGAGGGCCAGCCCCAGCATTTT.

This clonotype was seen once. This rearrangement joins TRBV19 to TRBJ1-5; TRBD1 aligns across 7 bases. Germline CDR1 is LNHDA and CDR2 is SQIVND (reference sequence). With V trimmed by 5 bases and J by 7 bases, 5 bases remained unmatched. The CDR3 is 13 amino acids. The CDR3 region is CASSVLGGQPQHF. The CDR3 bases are TGTGCCAGTAGTGTCTTAGGGGGCCAGCCCCAGCATTTT.

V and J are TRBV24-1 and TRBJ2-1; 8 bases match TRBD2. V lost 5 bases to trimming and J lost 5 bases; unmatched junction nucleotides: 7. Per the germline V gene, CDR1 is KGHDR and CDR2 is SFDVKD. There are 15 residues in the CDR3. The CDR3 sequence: CATSAAGGGNNEQFF. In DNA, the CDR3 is TGTGCCACCAGTGCCGCGGGCGGGGGGAACAATGAGCAGTTCTTC.

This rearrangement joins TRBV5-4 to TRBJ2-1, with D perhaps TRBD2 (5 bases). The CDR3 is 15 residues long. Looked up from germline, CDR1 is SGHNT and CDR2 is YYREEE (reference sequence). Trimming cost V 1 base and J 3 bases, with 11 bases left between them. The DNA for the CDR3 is TGTGCCAGCAGCTTGTCGGGGTCAAACTACAATGAGCAGTTCTTC. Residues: CASSLSGSNYNEQFF. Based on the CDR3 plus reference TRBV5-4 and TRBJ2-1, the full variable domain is ETGVTQSPTHLIKTRGQQVTLRCSSQSGHNTVSWYQQALGQGPQFIFQYYREEENGRGNFPPRFSGLQFPNYSSELNVNALELDDSALYLCASSLSGSNYNEQFFGPGTRLTVL.

CDR3 sequence (DNA): TGTGCCAGCATGAACACTGAAGCTTTCTTT. Its translation is CASMNTEAFF. The chain uses TRBV6-6 and TRBJ1-1; no firm D call. The V gene lost 7 bases and the J gene lost 0 bases, with 0 bases spanning the gap. This CDR3 contains 10 residues. Germline assignment: CDR1 MNHNY and CDR2 SVGAGI (reference sequence).

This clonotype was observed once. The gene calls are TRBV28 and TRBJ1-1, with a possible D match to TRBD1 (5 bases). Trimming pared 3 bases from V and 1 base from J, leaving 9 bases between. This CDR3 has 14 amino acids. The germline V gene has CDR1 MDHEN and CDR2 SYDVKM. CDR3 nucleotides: TGTGCCAGCAGTTTTATGGGGGGGAACACTGAAGCTTTCTTT. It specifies CASSFMGGNTEAFF.

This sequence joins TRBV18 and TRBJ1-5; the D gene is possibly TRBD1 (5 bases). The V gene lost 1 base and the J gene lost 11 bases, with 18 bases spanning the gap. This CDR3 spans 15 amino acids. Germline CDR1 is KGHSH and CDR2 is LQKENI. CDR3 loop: CASSPQGGAVGSQHF. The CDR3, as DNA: TGTGCCAGCTCACCACAAGGAGGGGCGGTAGGGTCCCAGCATTTT.

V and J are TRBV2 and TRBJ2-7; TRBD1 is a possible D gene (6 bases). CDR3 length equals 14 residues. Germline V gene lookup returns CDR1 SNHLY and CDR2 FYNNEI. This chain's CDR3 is CAVQGWADSYEQYF. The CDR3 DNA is TGTGCGGTTCAGGGATGGGCGGACAGCTACGAGCAGTACTTC.

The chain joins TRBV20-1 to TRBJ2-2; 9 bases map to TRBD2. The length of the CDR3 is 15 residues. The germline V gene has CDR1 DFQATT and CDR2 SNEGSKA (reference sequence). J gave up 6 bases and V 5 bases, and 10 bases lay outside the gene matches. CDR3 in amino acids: CSASSGTDLSGELFF. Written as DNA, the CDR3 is TGCAGTGCTTCTAGCGGGACCGACCTCTCCGGGGAGCTGTTTTTT.

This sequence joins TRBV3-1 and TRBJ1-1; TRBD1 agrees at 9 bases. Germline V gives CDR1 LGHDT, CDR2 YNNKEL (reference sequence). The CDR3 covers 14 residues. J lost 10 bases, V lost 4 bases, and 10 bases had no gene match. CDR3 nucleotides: TGTGCCAGCAGCCGGCCCGGGACAGGGAGTGGAGCTTTCTTT. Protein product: CASSRPGTGSGAFF.

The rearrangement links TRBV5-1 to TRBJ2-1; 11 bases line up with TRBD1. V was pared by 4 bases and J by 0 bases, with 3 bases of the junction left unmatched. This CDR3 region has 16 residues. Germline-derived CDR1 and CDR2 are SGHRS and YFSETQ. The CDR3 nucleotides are TGCGCCAGCAGCCACGGGACAGGGGGCTCCTACAATGAGCAGTTCTTC. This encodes CASSHGTGGSYNEQFF.

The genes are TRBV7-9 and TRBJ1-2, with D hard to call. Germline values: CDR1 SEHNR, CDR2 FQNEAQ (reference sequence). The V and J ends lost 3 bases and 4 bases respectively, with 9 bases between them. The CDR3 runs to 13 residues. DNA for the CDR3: TGTGCCAGCAGCTTTGAACCGTCCTATGGCTACACCTTC. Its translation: CASSFEPSYGYTF.

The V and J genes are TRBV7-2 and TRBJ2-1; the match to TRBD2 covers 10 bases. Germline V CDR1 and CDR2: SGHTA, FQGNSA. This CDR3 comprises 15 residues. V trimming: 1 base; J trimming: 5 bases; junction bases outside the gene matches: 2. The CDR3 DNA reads TGTGCCAGCAGCTTAGTACTAGCGGGGCACAATGAGCAGTTCTTC. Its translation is CASSLVLAGHNEQFF.

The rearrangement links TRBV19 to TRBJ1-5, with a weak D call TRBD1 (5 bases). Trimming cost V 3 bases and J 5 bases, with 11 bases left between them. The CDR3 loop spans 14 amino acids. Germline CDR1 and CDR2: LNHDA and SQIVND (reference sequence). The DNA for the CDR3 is TGTGCCAGTAGTATTTCAGCAGGGTATCAGCCCCAGCATTTT. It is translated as CASSISAGYQPQHF.

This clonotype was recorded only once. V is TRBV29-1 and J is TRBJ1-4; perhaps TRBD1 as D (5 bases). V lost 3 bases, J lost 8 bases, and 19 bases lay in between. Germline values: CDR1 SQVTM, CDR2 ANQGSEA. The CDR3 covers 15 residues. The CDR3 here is CSVDSGIGVDEKLFF. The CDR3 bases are TGCAGCGTTGATTCAGGGATCGGGGTTGACGAAAAACTGTTTTTT.